Sequencing of this TCR beta chain was carried out in a study of blood T cells in healthy people across ages. Study as a whole: The template switching approach captured approximately one barcoded beta molecule for every two T cells. General observations from the study: Long-lived and aged donors differed, with more naive CD4+ cells and higher diversity in the long-lived.

This clonotype showed up just a few times. What it binds is not known. The draw of peripheral blood yielded approximately 11 milliliters from each donor. Each sample yielded at least 7 million isolated PBMCs. With a J-beta primer mix and a sample-barcoded 5' primer, a second PCR ran roughly 6 to 12 cycles. A single record per CDR3 protein comes from TCRdb applying MiXCR to the 5' RACE reads. The sample carries around 780,000 distinct CDR3 sequences, roughly 56% recorded once. The CDR3 has 15 amino acids. With 6 bases clipped from V and 2 bases from J, the junction kept 7 bases outside the gene matches. In germline, CDR1 is MNHEY, CDR2 SMNVEV (reference sequence).

V and J are TRBV27 and TRBJ2-7; 10 bases match TRBD1. Sequencing input: blood. The receptor's source is a man aged 40-49 years in good health. The CDR3 DNA sequence: TGTGCCAGCAGCCGCTCTGGGACAGGGGCCTACGAGCAGTACTTC. Protein product: CASSRSGTGAYEQYF.